These 20 T cell receptor beta chains came from one sample sequenced in a study of control samples from healthy donors and cancer patients. Measured with immunoSEQ multiplex PCR; TCRdb has only the in-frame clones, and not every one. The sample lists approximately 17,000 clones; about 89% were seen once. Sequenced input: PBMCs. The source of these receptors is a man aged 60-69 years with head and neck cancer.

The chain recombines TRBV5-5 with TRBJ2-5; 11 bases are a match to TRBD2. This CDR3 is built from 16 residues. CDR1 is SGHKS, CDR2 YYEKEE, per germline (reference sequence). The ends lost 3 bases at V and 4 bases at J; junction bases unmatched: 8. The CDR3 coding sequence is TGTGCCAGCAGCTCTCAGGCTAGCGGGGGGAGAGAGACCCAGTACTTC. Its translation: CASSSQASGGRETQYF.

This clone showed up just once. The genes are TRBV6-6 and TRBJ1-1; tentative D call: TRBD1 (6 bases). Looked up from germline, CDR1 is MNHNY and CDR2 is SVGAGI (reference sequence). The CDR3 contains 15 residues. V was shortened by 2 bases and J by 1 base, with 11 bases between the two germline ends. CDR3 amino acids: CASSYPSTGNTEAFF. For the CDR3, the DNA is TGTGCCAGCAGTTACCCCTCGACAGGGAACACTGAAGCTTTCTTT.

The chain has TRBV20-1 and TRBJ1-1; D is ambiguous. The CDR3 is 10 amino acids. Trimming left V 5 bases short and J 11 bases short, with 12 bases between. Germline V CDR1 and CDR2: DFQATT, SNEGSKA (reference sequence). CDR3 nucleotides: TGCAGTGCTCCTCAAGCCAGGGCTTTCTTT. Translating it yields CSAPQARAFF.

This clone was observed once. The chain is built from TRBV4-1 and TRBJ2-7; TRBD2 agrees at 10 bases. The germline V gene encodes CDR1 MGHRA and CDR2 YSYEKL. V was pared by 1 base and J by 1 base, with 13 bases of the junction left unmatched. CDR3 length equals 19 residues. The CDR3: CASSQGRIAGGRGSYEQYF. CDR3 nucleotide sequence: TGCGCCAGCAGCCAAGGAAGAATAGCGGGGGGCCGGGGGTCCTACGAGCAGTACTTC.

CDR3 protein: CASFDEDTQYF. CDR3 nucleotides: TGTGCCAGCTTTGACGAAGATACGCAGTATTTT. The chain is built from TRBV7-8 and TRBJ2-3; D unclear. Germline CDR1 SGHVS, CDR2 FQNEAQ. This CDR3 contains 11 residues. V shed 8 bases and J shed 5 bases, with 8 bases lying between them.

The rearrangement links TRBV7-9 to TRBJ1-1; the D gene is possibly TRBD1 (5 bases). CDR1 is SEHNR, CDR2 FQNEAQ, per germline (reference sequence). Trimming stripped 3 bases from V and 5 bases from J, with 19 bases between. The CDR3 consists of 16 residues. CDR3 residues: CASSFPGGSSGTEAFF. The CDR3 region has the DNA TGTGCCAGCAGCTTCCCCGGGGGGTCGTCGGGGACTGAAGCTTTCTTT.

The chain uses TRBV21-1 and TRBJ2-5; the table's D call, TRBD1, has no DNA check behind it. TRBV21-1 has pseudogene status. The length of the CDR3 is 14 residues. The CDR3, as DNA: TGTGCCAGCAGCATAGGACAGGTCCGGGAGACCCAGTACTTC. Translating gives CASSIGQVRETQYF.

The V gene is TRBV7-2, the J gene TRBJ2-3, with D perhaps TRBD2 (6 bases). The germline V gene has CDR1 SGHTA and CDR2 FQGNSA. This CDR3 has 17 amino acids. Deletions cut 1 base from V and 5 bases from J, with 19 bases between. The CDR3: CASSLGDLAGFGDTQYF. DNA for the CDR3: TGTGCCAGCAGCTTAGGGGATTTGGCGGGGTTTGGAGATACGCAGTATTTT.

The genes are TRBV7-9 and TRBJ2-1; TRBD1 aligns across 8 bases. With 5 bases clipped from V and 1 base from J, the junction kept 1 base outside the gene matches. The CDR3 has 14 residues. Germline V gene sequence: CDR1 SEHNR, CDR2 FQNEAQ (reference sequence). The DNA for the CDR3 is TGTGCCAGCAGCCGGACAGGGTCCTACAATGAGCAGTTCTTC. The encoded protein is CASSRTGSYNEQFF.

This rearrangement joins TRBV11-2 to TRBJ2-7, with TRBD1 as a possible D gene (6 bases). The CDR3 loop spans 14 amino acids. The ends were cut back, 7 bases at V and 4 bases at J, with 17 bases in the middle. Germline V gene lookup returns CDR1 SGHAT and CDR2 FQNNGV. As DNA, the CDR3 is TGTGCCAGCACCCTTCCAGGGGTTATTTACGAGCAGTACTTC. Translating it yields CASTLPGVIYEQYF.

J is TRBJ2-5 and V is TRBV5-4; D unclear. Germline CDR1 SGHNT, CDR2 YYREEE (reference sequence). The CDR3 has 14 residues. V lost 0 bases to trimming and J lost 1 base, with 7 bases between them. CDR3 region: CASSLEQLQETQYF. The CDR3 DNA sequence: TGTGCCAGCAGCTTGGAACAGCTCCAAGAGACCCAGTACTTC.

The V and J genes are TRBV5-1 and TRBJ2-6; the D is unclear. Deletions cut 4 bases from V and 0 bases from J, with 11 bases between. This CDR3 spans 16 amino acids. Germline V gives CDR1 SGHRS, CDR2 YFSETQ. The CDR3 region is CASSTGRPSGANVLTF. CDR3 nucleotides: TGCGCCAGCAGCACCGGACGGCCCTCTGGGGCCAACGTCCTGACTTTC. The full variable domain, completed using reference TRBV5-1 and TRBJ2-6, is KAGVTQTPRYLIKTRGQQVTLSCSPISGHRSVSWYQQTPGQGLQFLFEYFSETQRNKGNFPGRFSGRQFSNSRSEMNVSTLELGDSALYLCASSTGRPSGANVLTFGAGSRLTVL.

V is TRBV10-3 and J is TRBJ2-3; possible D gene TRBD2, 5 bases. In germline, CDR1 is ENHRY, CDR2 SYGVKD. V lost 7 bases to trimming and J lost 1 base, with 9 bases between them. This CDR3 is built from 13 residues. CDR3 in amino acids: CAIMNGGTDTQYF. In DNA, the CDR3 is TGTGCCATCATGAACGGGGGCACAGATACGCAGTATTTT.

This chain links TRBV10-2 with TRBJ1-6; D gene ambiguous. V lost 4 bases to trimming and J lost 10 bases, with 14 bases between them. The CDR3 spans 14 residues. CDR1 is WSHSY, CDR2 SAAADI, per germline. This chain's CDR3 is CASSGRGSESPLHF. As DNA, the CDR3 is TGCGCCAGCAGTGGCCGGGGATCAGAGTCACCCCTCCACTTT.

The chain joins TRBV5-5 to TRBJ2-2, with a weak D call TRBD1 (5 bases). The germline CDR1 and CDR2 sequences are SGHKS and YYEKEE (reference sequence). Trimming took off 2 bases at V and 0 bases at J, with 8 bases between the two ends. The CDR3 is 15 residues long. For the CDR3, the DNA is TGTGCCAGCAGCTTATCGACAGCGAACACCGGGGAGCTGTTTTTT. Translating it yields CASSLSTANTGELFF. The full variable domain, its missing parts supplied by reference TRBV5-5 and TRBJ2-2, is DAGVTQSPTHLIKTRGQQVTLRCSPISGHKSVSWYQQVLGQGPQFIFQYYEKEERGRGNFPDRFSARQFPNYSSELNVNALLLGDSALYLCASSLSTANTGELFFGEGSRLTVL.

To note about this clone: The same CDR3 arises from other DNA sequences in this sample as well. CDR3 in DNA: TGTGCCAGCAGCCGCCGTTCCAATGAGCAGTTCTTC. The encoded protein is CASSRRSNEQFF. The chain is built from TRBV4-2 and TRBJ2-1; no firm D call. The CDR3 loop spans 12 amino acids. Germline lookup yields CDR1 LGHNA and CDR2 YNFKEQ. Trimming took off 4 bases at V and 6 bases at J, with 7 bases between the two ends.

This chain joins TRBV5-1 and TRBJ1-1, with D hard to call. The CDR3 consists of 12 residues. Germline lookup yields CDR1 SGHRS and CDR2 YFSETQ. Between the trimmed V and J ends, which lost 6 bases and 1 base, there was a span of 7 bases. CDR3 coding DNA: TGCGCCAGCAAGATGGAGAACACTGAAGCTTTCTTT. Amino acid sequence: CASKMENTEAFF.

This clone was seen a few times. The rearrangement uses TRBV6-6 and TRBJ1-5, with D possibly being TRBD1 (6 bases). In germline, CDR1 is MNHNY, CDR2 SVGAGI (reference sequence). V lost 2 bases to trimming and J lost 3 bases, with 8 bases between them. The CDR3 is 14 amino acids. CDR3: CASSYGGLNQPQHF. The CDR3 nucleotides are TGTGCCAGCAGTTACGGGGGCCTCAATCAGCCCCAGCATTTT.

V is TRBV6-5 and J is TRBJ1-1; no reliable D call. Germline V gives CDR1 MNHEY, CDR2 SVGAGI. Trimming pared 6 bases from V and 2 bases from J, leaving 4 bases between. The CDR3 spans 11 residues. CDR3 residues: CASRLNTEAFF. CDR3 nucleotides: TGTGCCAGCAGACTAAACACTGAAGCTTTCTTT.

The chain combines TRBV5-4 with TRBJ1-2; a possible D gene is TRBD1 (5 bases). There are 14 residues in the CDR3. Between the trimmed V and J ends, which lost 4 bases and 6 bases, there was a span of 16 bases. Germline CDR1 is SGHNT and CDR2 is YYREEE (reference sequence). The CDR3 loop is CASSTPGVPHGYTF. CDR3 sequence (DNA): TGTGCCAGCAGCACACCGGGGGTTCCCCATGGCTACACCTTC.